Presented here are 22 T cell receptor beta chains from one specimen sequenced in a study of cytomegalovirus exposure and HLA in healthy donors. Primers for the PCR totalled 60 Vbeta and 13 Jbeta. The protocol was immunoSEQ multiplex PCR, while the TCRdb copy is restricted to in-frame clones and leaves out a portion. The sample contains about 180,000 clones, roughly 84% of which appear only once. The sample taken for sequencing was PBMCs. The receptors shown here come from a man under 40 in good health and CMV-seronegative.

This rearrangement joins TRBV5-8 to TRBJ2-1; 8 bases are a match to TRBD1. J gave up 10 bases and V 4 bases, and 4 bases lay outside the gene matches. The CDR3 is made up of 12 amino acids. Germline V lookup: CDR1 SGHTS, CDR2 YDEGEE. CDR3 region: CASSQQGGEQFF. The CDR3 nucleotides read TGTGCCAGCAGCCAACAGGGGGGAGAGCAGTTCTTC.

V is TRBV4-2 and J is TRBJ2-3; D not resolved. V lost 3 bases to trimming and J lost 2 bases, with 15 bases between them. This CDR3 has 16 residues. From germline, CDR1 is LGHNA and CDR2 YNFKEQ. The CDR3 here is CASSQRQGAYTDTQYF. The DNA for the CDR3 is TGTGCCAGCAGCCAGAGGCAAGGCGCATACACAGATACGCAGTATTTT.

The genes are TRBV10-1 and TRBJ2-7; the D gene is possibly TRBD2 (5 bases). Trimming stripped 2 bases from V and 3 bases from J, with 8 bases between. This CDR3 contains 13 residues. Germline V CDR1 and CDR2: WNHNN, SYGVQD (reference sequence). The CDR3 sequence is CASSEEGFYEQYF. The DNA of the CDR3 is TGCGCCAGCAGTGAGGAGGGTTTCTACGAGCAGTACTTC.

This sequence joins TRBV5-1 and TRBJ2-2; 7 bases fit TRBD1. Looked up from germline, CDR1 is SGHRS and CDR2 is YFSETQ. This CDR3 contains 14 residues. V lost 4 bases and J lost 4; bases outside the gene matches: 4. The DNA for the CDR3 is TGCGCCAGCAGCCCGCGACAGGGCACCGGGGAGCTGTTTTTT. Amino acid sequence: CASSPRQGTGELFF.

The chain combines TRBV2 with TRBJ2-3; a weak D match, TRBD1 (6 bases). Trimming took 6 bases from V and 0 from J, leaving 10 bases between them. CDR1 SNHLY and CDR2 FYNNEI come from the germline V gene. The CDR3 is made up of 14 amino acids. The CDR3 coding sequence is TGTGCCAGCAGCCCGGACAGAAGCACAGATACGCAGTATTTT. Amino acid sequence: CASSPDRSTDTQYF.

J is TRBJ1-5 and V is TRBV9; tentative D call: TRBD1 (5 bases). V lost 0 bases and J lost 5, with 9 bases in between. The CDR3 is made up of 14 amino acids. Germline V gives CDR1 SGDLS, CDR2 YYNGEE. In DNA form, the CDR3 reads TGTGCCAGCAGCGTAGGTCGGGGGGATCAGCCCCAGCATTTT. This translates into CASSVGRGDQPQHF.

This chain links TRBV7-6 with TRBJ1-1; TRBD1 is a possible D gene (6 bases). This CDR3 is 13 amino acids long. CDR1 and CDR2 from the germline V gene are SGHVS and FNYEAQ. V lost 4 bases to trimming and J lost 8 bases, with 14 bases between them. The CDR3 DNA sequence: TGTGCCAGCAGCTCAATGTCAGGGGCCGAAGCTTTCTTT. This sequence encodes CASSSMSGAEAFF.

This clone has only one observation. The chain is built from TRBV6-5 and TRBJ2-1, with 10 bases identical to TRBD2. Looked up from germline, CDR1 is MNHEY and CDR2 is SVGAGI. V trimming: 5 bases; J trimming: 4 bases; junction bases outside the gene matches: 5. The CDR3 loop spans 15 amino acids. The CDR3 DNA follows: TGTGCCAGCAGTCGCGGACTAGCGGCTTACAATGAGCAGTTCTTC. Translated, it gives CASSRGLAAYNEQFF.

Concerning this clone itself: At one of its ends the junction is not consistent with the germline gene, which may arise from a read error. Other DNA sequences in the sample encode the same CDR3. V gene TRBV18 combines with J gene TRBJ1-5; 10 bases are shared with TRBD1. The CDR3 consists of 15 residues. Germline CDR1 KGHSH, CDR2 LQKENI. The CDR3 here is CASSGQGGSNQPQHF. The CDR3 DNA is TGTGCCAGTTCAGGACAGGGGGGTAGCAATCAGCCCCAGCACTTT.

J is TRBJ2-1 and V is TRBV4-3; 10 nucleotides align to TRBD2. The CDR3 is made up of 17 amino acids. The ends lost 2 bases at V and 6 bases at J; junction bases unmatched: 10. Germline V gene sequence: CDR1 LGHNA, CDR2 YSLEER. CDR3 sequence (DNA): TGCGCCAGCAGCCAATCTCCCAGCGGGAGGGCCTTCAATGAGCAGTTCTTC. It codes for CASSQSPSGRAFNEQFF.

The chain recombines TRBV11-2 with TRBJ2-7; 8 nucleotides line up with TRBD1. The CDR3 is 16 amino acids. Germline V gene sequence: CDR1 SGHAT, CDR2 FQNNGV. V was pared by 4 bases and J by 2 bases, with 10 bases of the junction left unmatched. DNA for the CDR3: TGTGCCAGCAGCTACCGGACAGGGCAGTTCCCCTACGAGCAGTACTTC. This encodes CASSYRTGQFPYEQYF. The full variable domain, in which reference TRBV11-2 and TRBJ2-7 provide the parts outside the CDR3, is EAGVAQSPRYKIIEKRQSVAFWCNPISGHATLYWYQQILGQGPKLLIQFQNNGVVDDSQLPKDRFSAERLKGVDSTLKIQPAKLEDSAVYLCASSYRTGQFPYEQYFGPGTRLTVT.

The CDR3 DNA reads TGTGCCAGCAGTTTAGGAGGGGCCTTCTCCTACGAGCAGTACTTC. This encodes CASSLGGAFSYEQYF. This chain connects TRBV28 to TRBJ2-7; D might be TRBD2 (6 bases). The V end was cut by 2 bases, the J end by 0 bases, with 11 bases between. The germline CDR1 and CDR2 sequences are MDHEN and SYDVKM. The CDR3 runs 15 residues.

This clone came up a few times. The chain uses TRBV9 and TRBJ2-7, with a tentative D call TRBD2 (6 bases). The V gene lost 3 bases and the J gene lost 3 bases, with 13 bases spanning the gap. The CDR3 covers 14 residues. Looked up from germline, CDR1 is SGDLS and CDR2 is YYNGEE. For the CDR3, the DNA is TGTGCCAGCAGCGCCCGCGGAGGGGTCTACGAGCAGTACTTC. Translation: CASSARGGVYEQYF.

This chain connects TRBV19 to TRBJ2-7; no definite D call. The germline V gene has CDR1 LNHDA and CDR2 SQIVND (reference sequence). The V and J ends lost 1 base and 1 base respectively, with 14 bases between them. The CDR3 is 16 amino acids. The CDR3: CASSIGSGGPSYEQYF. The CDR3 coding sequence is TGTGCCAGTAGTATAGGATCAGGTGGGCCGTCCTACGAGCAGTACTTC.

This clone has a handful of counts. This rearrangement joins TRBV7-9 to TRBJ2-7; TRBD2 matches 11 bases. J was trimmed by 6 bases and V by 5 bases; bases with no gene match: 9. The CDR3 extends over 15 amino acids. Germline V CDR1 and CDR2: SEHNR, FQNEAQ (reference sequence). CDR3 sequence reads: CASSPRGTSGGEQYF. CDR3 sequence (DNA): TGTGCCAGCAGCCCCAGAGGGACTAGCGGAGGCGAGCAGTACTTC.

This chain connects TRBV7-9 to TRBJ2-7, with D tentatively TRBD2 (6 bases). Germline CDR1 is SEHNR and CDR2 is FQNEAQ (reference sequence). This CDR3 contains 14 residues. Trimming cost V 3 bases and J 5 bases, with 14 bases left between them. CDR3 DNA sequence: TGTGCCAGCAGCTTCGGCAGGGAGGCGGACGAGCAGTACTTC. Its translation: CASSFGREADEQYF. The full variable domain, with the rest looked up from reference TRBV7-9 and TRBJ2-7, is DTGVSQNPRHKITKRGQNVTFRCDPISEHNRLYWYRQTLGQGPEFLTYFQNEAQLEKSRLLSDRFSAERPKGSFSTLEIQRTEQGDSAMYLCASSFGREADEQYFGPGTRLTVT.

The chain employs TRBV10-3 and TRBJ2-5; D uncertain. The J call may be faulty, since TRBJ2-7 better matches the DNA end. This CDR3 contains 13 residues. Germline-derived CDR1 and CDR2 are ENHRY and SYGVKD. As DNA, the CDR3 is TGTGCCATCGGGCAGATCCTCTCCTACGAGCAGTACTTC. It translates to CAIGQILSYEQYF.

V usage is TRBV6-6 and J usage is TRBJ2-4; 7 nucleotides align to TRBD1. The CDR3 sequence is 16 residues long. V shed 6 bases and J 1 base; nucleotides not matched to a gene: 9. The V gene's germline CDR1 is MNHNY and CDR2 SVGAGI (reference sequence). The CDR3 DNA reads as TGTGCCAGCAGCCGAGAATCGACAGGGGCCAAAAACATTCAGTACTTC. Translation gives CASSRESTGAKNIQYF.

The V and J genes are TRBV5-1 and TRBJ2-5; D gene ambiguous. Trimming cost V 2 bases and J 1 base, with 9 bases left between them. The CDR3 totals 14 residues. In germline, CDR1 is SGHRS, CDR2 YFSETQ. CDR3 region: CASSLVPGQETQYF. CDR3 in DNA: TGCGCCAGCAGCTTAGTCCCGGGCCAAGAGACCCAGTACTTC. Full variable domain (remainder filled in from reference TRBV5-1 and TRBJ2-5): KAGVTQTPRYLIKTRGQQVTLSCSPISGHRSVSWYQQTPGQGLQFLFEYFSETQRNKGNFPGRFSGRQFSNSRSEMNVSTLELGDSALYLCASSLVPGQETQYFGPGTRLLVL.

The CDR3 sequence: CASSLGFRGGYEQYF. CDR3 coding DNA: TGTGCCAGCAGTTTAGGGTTTCGGGGAGGCTACGAGCAGTACTTC. The genes are TRBV27 and TRBJ2-7; a possible D gene is TRBD2 (6 bases). There are 15 residues in the CDR3. Germline V gene lookup returns CDR1 MNHEY and CDR2 SMNVEV (reference sequence). V was pared by 2 bases and J by 3 bases, with 14 bases between.

This clone occurred once. The chain joins TRBV2 to TRBJ2-2, with D unresolved. This CDR3 contains 11 residues. The germline V gene encodes CDR1 SNHLY and CDR2 FYNNEI. Trimming cost V 8 bases and J 3 bases, with 4 bases left between them. CDR3 protein: CASSYTGELFF. Here the CDR3 DNA reads TGTGCCAGCTCTTACACCGGGGAGCTGTTTTTT.

The V and J genes are TRBV6-5 and TRBJ1-6, with 10 bases aligning to TRBD1. V lost 6 bases to trimming and J lost 10 bases; unmatched junction nucleotides: 9. This CDR3 spans 15 amino acids. CDR1 MNHEY and CDR2 SVGAGI come from the germline V gene. CDR3 in amino acids: CASSPTGGDGSPLHF. The CDR3 DNA is TGTGCCAGCAGCCCGACAGGGGGCGATGGGTCACCCCTCCACTTT.